Following are 17 T cell receptor beta chains from one sample sequenced in a study of blood T cell repertoires in COVID-19. Libraries were prepared by immunoSEQ multiplex PCR; TCRdb keeps only in-frame clonotypes and omits some of them. This table has about 250,000 clones, approximately 92% appearing once. The material sequenced was PBMCs or T cells enriched from blood (not recorded which). The source of these receptors is a woman younger than 35 who had recovered from COVID-19.

The J gene is TRBJ2-3, the V gene TRBV27; D might be TRBD2 (6 bases). The germline CDR1 and CDR2 sequences are MNHEY and SMNVEV (reference sequence). This CDR3 is 15 amino acids long. Between the trimmed V and J ends, which lost 2 bases and 2 bases, there was a span of 11 bases. The CDR3 region has the DNA TGTGCCAGCAGTTTAGGGGCGGGGACCACAGATACGCAGTATTTT. Its translation is CASSLGAGTTDTQYF.

The chain uses TRBV5-4 and TRBJ2-3, with D possibly matching TRBD2 (7 bases). CDR1 SGHNT and CDR2 YYREEE come from the germline V gene (reference sequence). V shed 2 bases and J shed 4 bases, with 17 bases lying between them. The CDR3 covers 16 residues. CDR3 in DNA: TGTGCCAGCAGCTTCGTGGCGGGGGCGGACGCAGATACGCAGTATTTT. Its translation: CASSFVAGADADTQYF.

The J gene is TRBJ2-7, the V gene TRBV10-1; 9 nucleotides line up with TRBD1. The CDR3 loop spans 15 amino acids. V trimming: 0 bases; J trimming: 3 bases; junction bases outside the gene matches: 3. Germline V CDR1 and CDR2: WNHNN, SYGVQD (reference sequence). As DNA, the CDR3 is TGCGCCAGCAGTGAGTCGCCGGGACAGGGCTACGAGCAGTACTTC. Residues: CASSESPGQGYEQYF.

This clone has just one count. The chain carries TRBV6-5 and TRBJ2-5, with TRBD2 identical over 12 bases. Per the germline V gene, CDR1 is MNHEY and CDR2 is SVGAGI. Losses at the gene ends were 5 bases for V and 2 bases for J; bases not matched to a gene: 3. This CDR3 spans 15 amino acids. The CDR3 region is CASSLAGGGQETQYF. The DNA for the CDR3 is TGTGCCAGCAGTCTAGCGGGGGGGGGACAAGAGACCCAGTACTTC.

The chain carries TRBV28 and TRBJ1-1, with D unresolved. CDR3 size: 13 residues. Germline V CDR1 and CDR2: MDHEN, SYDVKM. Deletions cut 5 bases from V and 1 base from J, with 8 bases between. CDR3 in amino acids: CASSDLENTEAFF. DNA of the CDR3: TGTGCCAGCAGTGACTTGGAGAACACTGAAGCTTTCTTT. The full variable domain, completed using reference TRBV28 and TRBJ1-1, is DVKVTQSSRYLVKRTGEKVFLECVQDMDHENMFWYRQDPGLGLRLIYFSYDVKMKEKGDIPEGYSVSREKKERFSLILESASTNQTSMYLCASSDLENTEAFFGQGTRLTVV.

The V call is TRBV24-1, the J call TRBJ2-3; TRBD2 is a possible D gene (6 bases). The CDR3 sequence is 15 residues long. CDR1 is KGHDR and CDR2 is SFDVKD in the germline V gene. Trimming shortened V by 7 bases and J by 0 bases, and 13 bases separated the two germline ends. The CDR3, as DNA: TGTGCCACCAGCGTCACACGGGGGAGCACAGATACGCAGTATTTT. This codes for CATSVTRGSTDTQYF.

This chain joins TRBV30 and TRBJ2-1; the D gene is possibly TRBD2 (5 bases). This CDR3 has 12 amino acids. The germline gives CDR1 GTSNPN, CDR2 SVGIG (reference sequence). Trimming shortened V by 0 bases and J by 6 bases, and 6 bases separated the two germline ends. CDR3 coding DNA: TGTGCCTGGAGTGTGGACTTCAATGAGCAGTTCTTC. Translating gives CAWSVDFNEQFF.

The CDR3 here is CASSPWTSGGADIQYF. CDR3 in DNA: TGTGCCAGCTCACCTTGGACTAGCGGGGGGGCAGACATTCAGTACTTC. The chain employs TRBV18 and TRBJ2-4, with 15 positions matching TRBD2. The CDR3 loop spans 16 amino acids. V trimming: 3 bases; J trimming: 8 bases; junction bases outside the gene matches: 5. The V gene's germline CDR1 is KGHSH and CDR2 LQKENI.

V and J are TRBV29-1 and TRBJ2-1, with a tentative D call TRBD2 (6 bases). The CDR3 loop spans 14 amino acids. V gave up 6 bases and J gave up 4 bases, with 16 bases separating them. CDR1 and CDR2 from the germline V gene are SQVTM and ANQGSEA. CDR3 protein: CSVKAGTEYNEQFF. CDR3 DNA: TGCAGCGTCAAAGCCGGGACTGAATACAATGAGCAGTTCTTC.

This chain uses TRBV6-5 with TRBJ2-7; 8 bases map to TRBD1. Germline V gene data show CDR1 as MNHEY and CDR2 as SVGAGI. V was clipped by 6 bases and J by 6 bases; unmatched bases: 4. The CDR3 has 12 amino acids. CDR3 residues: CASSGQGREQYF. DNA of the CDR3: TGTGCCAGCAGCGGACAGGGCCGCGAGCAGTACTTC.

In its sample, this clone was seen a few times. The chain links TRBV28 to TRBJ1-4; D remains unclear. The germline CDR1 and CDR2 sequences are MDHEN and SYDVKM. CDR3 length equals 15 residues. Trimming stripped 6 bases from V and 5 bases from J, with 16 bases between. CDR3: CASSLTQMTNEKLFF. The DNA for the CDR3 is TGTGCCAGCAGCCTAACACAGATGACAAATGAAAAACTGTTTTTT.

V and J are TRBV7-8 and TRBJ2-7; 8 bases agree with TRBD2. Germline CDR1 reads SGHVS; CDR2 reads FQNEAQ. The CDR3 is 16 residues long. V gave up 4 bases and J gave up 3 bases; unmatched junction bases: 11. In DNA form, the CDR3 reads TGTGCCAGCAGCTCGCGGGGGGAAGAAAGTTTCTACGAGCAGTACTTC. Its protein product is CASSSRGEESFYEQYF. Combining the CDR3 with reference TRBV7-8 and TRBJ2-7 gives the whole variable domain GAGVSQSPRYKVAKRGQDVALRCDPISGHVSLFWYQQALGQGPEFLTYFQNEAQLDKSGLPSDRFFAERPEGSVSTLKIQRTQQEDSAVYLCASSSRGEESFYEQYFGPGTRLTVT.

Details on this clone: Different DNA sequences within this sample yield the same CDR3. The chain links TRBV15 to TRBJ1-2; 9 bases align to TRBD1. The germline CDR1 and CDR2 sequences are LNHNV and YYDKDF (reference sequence). The CDR3 sequence is 12 residues long. The V segment lost 3 bases and the J segment 7 bases; nucleotides outside the gene matches: 0. The CDR3 loop is CATSRDRGGYTF. The CDR3 DNA reads TGTGCCACCAGCAGGGACAGGGGTGGCTACACCTTC.

V gene TRBV5-1 combines with J gene TRBJ2-5, with 8 bases lining up with TRBD1. From germline, CDR1 is SGHRS and CDR2 YFSETQ. V lost 4 bases to trimming and J lost 6 bases; unmatched junction nucleotides: 8. The CDR3 runs 14 residues. As DNA, the CDR3 is TGCGCCAGCAGCCCATCACAGGGGGGAAAGACCCAGTACTTC. This translates into CASSPSQGGKTQYF. Drawing the rest from reference TRBV5-1 and TRBJ2-5, the complete variable domain is KAGVTQTPRYLIKTRGQQVTLSCSPISGHRSVSWYQQTPGQGLQFLFEYFSETQRNKGNFPGRFSGRQFSNSRSEMNVSTLELGDSALYLCASSPSQGGKTQYFGPGTRLLVL.

The gene calls are TRBV7-2 and TRBJ1-6; the match to TRBD1 covers 8 bases. V shed 5 bases and J 10 bases; nucleotides not matched to a gene: 4. This CDR3 has 13 residues. From germline, CDR1 is SGHTA and CDR2 FQGNSA. This chain's CDR3 is CASSTRGRSPLHF. Here the CDR3 DNA reads TGTGCCAGCAGCACCAGGGGGCGCTCACCCCTCCACTTT.

The chain couples TRBV20-1 to TRBJ1-2, with 10 bases matching TRBD1. V trimming: 5 bases; J trimming: 1 base; junction bases outside the gene matches: 7. The CDR3 consists of 15 residues. Germline-derived CDR1 and CDR2 are DFQATT and SNEGSKA (reference sequence). DNA of the CDR3: TGCAGTGCTCGTGCTGGACAGGGGGTTAACTATGGCTACACCTTC. Protein sequence: CSARAGQGVNYGYTF.

This CDR3 is CASRVAGDNYEQYF. CDR3 DNA sequence: TGTGCCAGCAGGGTAGCGGGGGATAATTACGAGCAGTACTTC. This chain connects TRBV7-8 to TRBJ2-7; TRBD2 aligns across 9 bases. This CDR3 is built from 14 residues. In germline, CDR1 is SGHVS, CDR2 FQNEAQ. V shed 6 bases, J shed 4 bases, and the junction held 7 bases outside the gene matches. Complete variable domain (other parts from reference TRBV7-8 and TRBJ2-7): GAGVSQSPRYKVAKRGQDVALRCDPISGHVSLFWYQQALGQGPEFLTYFQNEAQLDKSGLPSDRFFAERPEGSVSTLKIQRTQQEDSAVYLCASRVAGDNYEQYFGPGTRLTVT.